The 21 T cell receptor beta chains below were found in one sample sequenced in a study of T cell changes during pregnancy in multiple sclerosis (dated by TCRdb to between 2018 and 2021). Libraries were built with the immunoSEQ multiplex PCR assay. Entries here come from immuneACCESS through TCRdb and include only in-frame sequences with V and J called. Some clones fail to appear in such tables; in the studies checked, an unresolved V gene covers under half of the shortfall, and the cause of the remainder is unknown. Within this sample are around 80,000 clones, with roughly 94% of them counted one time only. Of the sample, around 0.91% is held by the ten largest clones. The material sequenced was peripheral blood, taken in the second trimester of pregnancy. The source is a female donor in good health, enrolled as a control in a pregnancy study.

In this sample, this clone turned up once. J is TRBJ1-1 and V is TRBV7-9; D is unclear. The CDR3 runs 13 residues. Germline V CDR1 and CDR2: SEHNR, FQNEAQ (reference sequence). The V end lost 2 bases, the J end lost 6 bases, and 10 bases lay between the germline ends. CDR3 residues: CASSLPPSPEAFF. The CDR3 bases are TGTGCCAGCAGCTTACCCCCCTCCCCTGAAGCTTTCTTT.

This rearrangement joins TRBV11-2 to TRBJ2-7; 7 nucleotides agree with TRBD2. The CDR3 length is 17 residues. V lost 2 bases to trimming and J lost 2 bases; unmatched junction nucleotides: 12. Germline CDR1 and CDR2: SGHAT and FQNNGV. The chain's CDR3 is CASSLKSGRGPTYEQYF. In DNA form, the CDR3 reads TGTGCCAGCAGCTTAAAGTCGGGGAGGGGACCCACCTACGAGCAGTACTTC.

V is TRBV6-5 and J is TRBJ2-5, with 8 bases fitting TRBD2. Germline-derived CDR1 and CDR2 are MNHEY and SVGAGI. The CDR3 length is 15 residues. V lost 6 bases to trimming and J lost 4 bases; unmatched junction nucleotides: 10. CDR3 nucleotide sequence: TGTGCCAGCAGCAGCAAGGGACTAGGAGGAGAGACCCAGTACTTC. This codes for CASSSKGLGGETQYF.

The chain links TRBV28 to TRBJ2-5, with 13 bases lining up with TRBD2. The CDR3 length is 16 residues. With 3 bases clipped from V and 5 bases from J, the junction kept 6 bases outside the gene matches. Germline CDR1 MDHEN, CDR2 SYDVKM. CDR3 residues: CASSFRLAGGRETQYF. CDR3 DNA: TGTGCCAGCAGTTTTCGACTAGCGGGGGGACGGGAGACCCAGTACTTC.

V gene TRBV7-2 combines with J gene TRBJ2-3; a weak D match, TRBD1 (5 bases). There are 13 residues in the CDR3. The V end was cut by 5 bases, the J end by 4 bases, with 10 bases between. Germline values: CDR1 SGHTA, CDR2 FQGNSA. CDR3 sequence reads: CASSPGAADTQYF. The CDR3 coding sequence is TGTGCCAGCAGCCCTGGGGCGGCAGATACGCAGTATTTT.

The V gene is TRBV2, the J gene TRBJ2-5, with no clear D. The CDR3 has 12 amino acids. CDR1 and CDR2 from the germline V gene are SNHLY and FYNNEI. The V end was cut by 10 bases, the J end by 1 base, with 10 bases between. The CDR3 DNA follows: TGTGCCACCAAGAGAAGCCAAGAGACCCAGTACTTC. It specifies CATKRSQETQYF.

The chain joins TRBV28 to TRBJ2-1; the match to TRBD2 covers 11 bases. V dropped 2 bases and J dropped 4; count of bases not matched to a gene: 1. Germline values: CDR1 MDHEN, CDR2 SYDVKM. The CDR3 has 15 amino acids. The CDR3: CASSLGTSGYNEQFF. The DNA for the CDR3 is TGTGCCAGCAGTTTAGGGACTAGCGGTTACAATGAGCAGTTCTTC.

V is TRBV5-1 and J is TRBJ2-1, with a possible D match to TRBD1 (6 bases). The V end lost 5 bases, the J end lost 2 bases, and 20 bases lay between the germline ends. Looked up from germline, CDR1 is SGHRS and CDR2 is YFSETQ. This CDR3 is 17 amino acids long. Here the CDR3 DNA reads TGCGCCAGCAGGGATCCGGGACACCCTACCGCCTACAATGAGCAGTTCTTC. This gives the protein CASRDPGHPTAYNEQFF.

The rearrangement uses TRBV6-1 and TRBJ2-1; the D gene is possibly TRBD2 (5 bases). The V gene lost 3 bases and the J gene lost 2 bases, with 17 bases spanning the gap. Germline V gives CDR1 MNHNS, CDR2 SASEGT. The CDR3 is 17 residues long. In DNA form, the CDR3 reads TGTGCCAGCAGTGACCTAGCACTCGCAGTCCCCTACAATGAGCAGTTCTTC. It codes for CASSDLALAVPYNEQFF.

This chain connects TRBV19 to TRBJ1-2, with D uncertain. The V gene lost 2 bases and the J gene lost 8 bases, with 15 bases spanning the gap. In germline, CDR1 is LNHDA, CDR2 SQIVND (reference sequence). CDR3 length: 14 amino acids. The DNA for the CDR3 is TGTGCCAGTAGTATATCGATCGCGCGGGGAGGCTACACCTTC. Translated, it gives CASSISIARGGYTF.

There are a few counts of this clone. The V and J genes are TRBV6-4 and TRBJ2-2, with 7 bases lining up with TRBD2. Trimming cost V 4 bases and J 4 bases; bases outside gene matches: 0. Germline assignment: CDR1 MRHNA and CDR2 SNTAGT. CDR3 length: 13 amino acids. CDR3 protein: CASSGTSTGELFF. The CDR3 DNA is TGTGCCAGCAGTGGGACTAGCACCGGGGAGCTGTTTTTT.

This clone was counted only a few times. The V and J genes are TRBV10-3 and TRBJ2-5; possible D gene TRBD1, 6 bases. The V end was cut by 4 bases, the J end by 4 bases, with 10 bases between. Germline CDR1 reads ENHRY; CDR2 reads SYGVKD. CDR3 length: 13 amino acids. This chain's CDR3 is CAISARGGETQYF. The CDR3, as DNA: TGTGCCATCAGTGCCAGGGGTGGAGAGACCCAGTACTTC.

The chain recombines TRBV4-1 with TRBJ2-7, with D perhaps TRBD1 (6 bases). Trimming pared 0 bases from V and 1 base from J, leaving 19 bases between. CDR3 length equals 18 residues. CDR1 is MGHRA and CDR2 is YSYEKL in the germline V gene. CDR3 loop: CASSQESGFPGESYEQYF. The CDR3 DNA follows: TGCGCCAGCAGCCAAGAGTCGGGTTTTCCAGGGGAATCCTACGAGCAGTACTTC.

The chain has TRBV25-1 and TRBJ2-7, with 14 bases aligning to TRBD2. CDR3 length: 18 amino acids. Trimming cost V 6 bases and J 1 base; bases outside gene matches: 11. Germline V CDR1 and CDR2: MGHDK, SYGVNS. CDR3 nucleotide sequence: TGTGCCAGCAGGATCCCGGGACTAGCGGGAGACGTGTCCTACGAGCAGTACTTC. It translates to CASRIPGLAGDVSYEQYF.

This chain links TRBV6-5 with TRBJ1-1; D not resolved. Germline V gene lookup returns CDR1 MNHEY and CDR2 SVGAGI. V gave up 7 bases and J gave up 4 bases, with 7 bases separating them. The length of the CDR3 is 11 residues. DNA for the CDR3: TGTGCCAGCACGCGGGGCACTGAAGCTTTCTTT. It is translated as CASTRGTEAFF.

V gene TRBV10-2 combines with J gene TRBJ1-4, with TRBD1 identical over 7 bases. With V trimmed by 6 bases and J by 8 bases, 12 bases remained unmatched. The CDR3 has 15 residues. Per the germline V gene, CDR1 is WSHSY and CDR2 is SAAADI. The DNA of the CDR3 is TGCGCCAGCAGAGTAACAGGGGCGGTAGGGGAAAAACTGTTTTTT. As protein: CASRVTGAVGEKLFF.

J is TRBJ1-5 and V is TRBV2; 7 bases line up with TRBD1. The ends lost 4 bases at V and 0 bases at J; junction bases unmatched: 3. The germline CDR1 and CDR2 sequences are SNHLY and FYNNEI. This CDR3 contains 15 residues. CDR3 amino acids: CASSVDRVSNQPQHF. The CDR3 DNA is TGTGCCAGCAGTGTAGACAGGGTTAGCAATCAGCCCCAGCATTTT.

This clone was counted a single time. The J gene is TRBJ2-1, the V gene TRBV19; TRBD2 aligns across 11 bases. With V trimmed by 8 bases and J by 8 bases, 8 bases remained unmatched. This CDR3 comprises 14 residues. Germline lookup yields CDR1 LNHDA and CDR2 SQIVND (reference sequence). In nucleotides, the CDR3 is TGTGCCAGTTCTAGCGGGAGGATTGGGGATGAGCAGTTCTTC. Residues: CASSSGRIGDEQFF.

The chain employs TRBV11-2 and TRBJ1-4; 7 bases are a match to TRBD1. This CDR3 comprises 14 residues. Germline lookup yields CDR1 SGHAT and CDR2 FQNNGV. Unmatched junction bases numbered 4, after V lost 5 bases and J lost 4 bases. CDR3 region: CASSRTGLNEKLFF. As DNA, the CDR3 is TGTGCCAGCAGCCGGACAGGCCTTAATGAAAAACTGTTTTTT.

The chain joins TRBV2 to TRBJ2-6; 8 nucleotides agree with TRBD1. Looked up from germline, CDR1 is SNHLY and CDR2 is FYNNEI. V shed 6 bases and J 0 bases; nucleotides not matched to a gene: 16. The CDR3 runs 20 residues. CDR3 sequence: CASSLRQGRPVLSGANVLTF. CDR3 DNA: TGTGCCAGCAGCCTAAGACAGGGGAGGCCGGTCCTCTCTGGGGCCAACGTCCTGACTTTC.

The CDR3 region has the DNA TGCGCCAGCAGCTTGAGGACTAGCGGTACAAATGAGGAGCAGTTCTTC. Amino acid sequence: CASSLRTSGTNEEQFF. V gene TRBV5-1 combines with J gene TRBJ2-1; 10 bases agree with TRBD2. The V gene end was trimmed by 1 base and the J gene end by 10 bases; junction bases not matched to a gene: 11. The CDR3 runs to 16 residues. CDR1 and CDR2 from the germline V gene are SGHRS and YFSETQ.